This T cell receptor beta chain was found in a study of blood T cell repertoires in COVID-19. The CDR3 has 12 amino acids. Looked up from germline, CDR1 is SQVTM and CDR2 is ANQGSEA. V was clipped by 5 bases and J by 3 bases, with 8 bases between them. This clone has a single count. The method was immunoSEQ multiplex PCR; TCRdb's version includes in-frame clones alone and lacks a portion of them. The table has fewer than 250,000 clones, about 80% seen once; the top ten hold 3.6%. V and J are TRBV29-1 and TRBJ1-5; D is perhaps TRBD1 (6 bases). This sequence was found in a middle-aged woman who had been exposed to COVID-19. Input material: PBMCs or T cells enriched from blood (not recorded which). CDR3 residues: CSVRQDNQPQHF. CDR3 nucleotide sequence: TGCAGCGTTAGACAGGACAATCAGCCCCAGCATTTT.